This TCR beta chain is drawn from a study of a mutant IDH1 vaccine in newly diagnosed glioma (dated by TCRdb to about 2021). With regard to the full study: Across visits V03 through V10, patients got a total of eight vaccinations, given in weeks 1, 3, 5, 7, 11, 15, 19 and 23. Longitudinal TCRB deep sequencing was performed for around 23 treated patients wherever samples were available for exploratory analyses. The roughly 33 treated patients were 62.5% male and 37.5% female, with a mean age of approximately 40 years. Vaccination started 4-6 weeks after radiotherapy alone, or was given together with temozolomide cycles in the groups whose treatment included chemotherapy. Before enrollment, patients had received standard therapy of radiotherapy alone, temozolomide alone, or radiochemotherapy with temozolomide; most received the combination. Peripheral blood samples were drawn at six visits, namely V03 (baseline), V05, V07, V10, V12 and V13.

Taken from cysteine to phenylalanine, the CDR3 has 15 residues. Left in the record is the CDR3 DNA by itself, 45 bases read in frame from the first base. Trimming costs V 0 bases and J 0 bases, and their ends lie 6 bases apart. Sequences SGHAT (CDR1) and FQNNGV (CDR2) are obtained from the germline V gene. What the research found in general, with its limitations: Immune responses induced by the vaccine were seen in approximately 93% of patients across multiple MHC alleles. Selection of PBMC samples for TCRB deep sequencing was based on availability. It was noted by the authors that analyses of patient blood samples could not be reproduced owing to sample limitations. Pseudoprogression seemed to be unrelated to changes in the top peripheral T cell clonotypes found by TCRB sequencing.

With regard to this clone: Its antigen is unknown. The input lacks base qualities; no much larger clone sits a single base away.

What the time point label conveys for this sample: week 11, during vaccination. A 20-mer mutant IDH1 peptide at 300 micrograms in Montanide made up each vaccine dose, which was injected subcutaneously together with topical imiquimod. Newly diagnosed WHO grade 3 or 4 IDH1-mutant astrocytomas showing loss of nuclear ATRX were present in the donors. The samples were drawn from NOA16, a multicentre, single-arm, open-label phase I trial in Germany that tested a mutant IDH1 peptide vaccine in humans for the first time. Genomic DNA for TCRB sequencing was extracted from EDTA blood using the DNeasy Blood and Tissue Kit. Libraries were constructed by the immunoSEQ multiplex PCR assay. Rearranged TCR beta chain sequences were amplified with the hsTCRB Kit following the manufacturer's protocol. TCRB libraries were sequenced on an Illumina MiSeq. The source study handled its data this way. The kit vendor's proprietary platform handled demultiplexing, trimming and gene mapping. This immuneACCESS table, as held by TCRdb, lists in-frame sequences with V and J called but not all clones. Of the missing ones, under half trace to an unresolved V gene in checked studies; the others have no known cause. For V, J and clone size, that table is used; D and trimming come from the DNA. This sample holds over 95,000 clones; about 90% were observed only once. The ten largest account for around 0.6% of the sample.

The receptor comes from a woman aged 50 to 65 with glioma. The receptor chain draws on TRBV11-2 and TRBJ1-3; the D gene cannot be named for sure. The input for sequencing was PBMCs, taken from a glioma patient whose treatment included an IDH1 peptide vaccine. For the CDR3, the sequence is CASSLDRGSGNTIYF. In nucleotides, the sequence is TGTGCCAGCAGCTTAGATCGCGGCTCTGGAAACACCATATATTTT. The full variable domain, completed from the reference TRBV11-2 and TRBJ1-3 proteins outside the CDR3, reads EAGVAQSPRYKIIEKRQSVAFWCNPISGHATLYWYQQILGQGPKLLIQFQNNGVVDDSQLPKDRFSAERLKGVDSTLKIQPAKLEDSAVYLCASSLDRGSGNTIYFGEGSWLTVV.